This T cell receptor beta chain comes out of a study of blood T cell repertoires in COVID-19. About the study: Samples representing acute and convalescent COVID-19 were sourced from the United States, Italy and Spain.

Germline V gene sequence: CDR1 SGHTA, CDR2 FQGNSA. V lost 6 bases and J lost 4, with 12 bases in between. This CDR3 has 13 amino acids. In the source study's methods: The authors estimated nucleated cell counts from reference gene primer amplification. The table came from immunoSEQ multiplex PCR; TCRdb's copy has only in-frame clones and leaves some out. Clonal size and the V and J genes are those of that table, whereas D and trimming came from the DNA. The sample contains around 200,000 clones, about 83% of which appear only once. The rearrangement links TRBV7-2 to TRBJ1-2, with D possibly being TRBD1 (5 bases). Input material: peripheral blood. The sequence was obtained from a man in his fifties or sixties with active or convalescent COVID-19. This CDR3 is CASSAWGGYGYTF. CDR3 sequence (DNA): TGTGCCAGCAGTGCCTGGGGGGGCTATGGCTACACCTTC.